The 28 T cell receptor beta chains listed next were all sequenced from one sample in a study of response to subunit inactivated influenza vaccine. Each CDR3 protein is one row after TCRdb ran MiXCR on the RT-PCR reads. Among 450,000 to 500,000 distinct CDR3 sequences listed, roughly 9.7% were seen once. The sample consisted of PBMCs from blood, taken 45 days after vaccination. The receptors here all came from a man between 50 and 59 years old who received an inactivated influenza vaccine.

V is TRBV30 and J is TRBJ2-3; D might be TRBD1 (5 bases). Germline values: CDR1 GTSNPN, CDR2 SVGIG (reference sequence). This CDR3 spans 13 amino acids. The ends were cut back, 2 bases at V and 2 bases at J, with 8 bases in the middle. CDR3 residues: CAWSWGSTDTQYF. CDR3 bases: TGTGCCTGGAGTTGGGGCTCCACAGATACGCAGTATTTT.

Remarks on this clonotype: The junction differs from germline at one of its ends, possibly a read error. V and J are TRBV4-3 and TRBJ2-7, with D perhaps TRBD1 (7 bases). CDR3 length equals 15 residues. Germline assignment: CDR1 LGHNA and CDR2 YSLEER. CDR3 in DNA: TGCGCCAGTAGCCAAGCAGGGGGAGGTTACTACGAGCAGTACTTC. It specifies CASSQAGGGYYEQYF.

In its sample, this clonotype was seen a few times. V and J are TRBV28 and TRBJ2-7; possible D gene TRBD2, 6 bases. The CDR3 runs 14 residues. The germline V and J ends were trimmed by 6 bases and 1 base, with 13 bases remaining between them. Germline CDR1 MDHEN, CDR2 SYDVKM. The CDR3 is CASRLAGTSYEQYF. In DNA, the CDR3 is TGTGCCAGCAGGCTAGCCGGGACTTCCTACGAGCAGTACTTC.

This clonotype came up many times. This chain links TRBV6-2 or TRBV6-3 with TRBJ1-2, with no clear D. The CDR3 runs to 15 residues. V was shortened by 2 bases and J by 7 bases, with 17 bases between the two germline ends. Germline V gene data show CDR1 as MNHEY and CDR2 as SVGEGT. CDR3 loop: CASSYADGDSPGYTF. CDR3 coding DNA: TGTGCCAGCAGTTACGCGGACGGAGATTCTCCTGGCTACACCTTC.

This clonotype was observed at least ten times. The chain has TRBV10-3 and TRBJ2-5; TRBD2 aligns across 12 bases. Germline V gene sequence: CDR1 ENHRY, CDR2 SYGVKD. Losses at the gene ends were 4 bases for V and 7 bases for J; bases not matched to a gene: 7. There are 15 residues in the CDR3. CDR3 DNA sequence: TGTGCCATCAGTGTAGGACTAGCGGGAACAGGGACCCAGTACTTC. Its translation: CAISVGLAGTGTQYF.

This chain joins TRBV24-1 and TRBJ2-3; D unresolved. CDR1 is KGHDR and CDR2 is SFDVKD in the germline V gene. The CDR3 length is 15 residues. With 1 base removed from V and 1 base from J, the gap between germline ends came to 8 bases. The CDR3 coding sequence is TGTGCCACCAGTGATTTCACCCGGGGCACAGATACGCAGTATTTT. Translating it yields CATSDFTRGTDTQYF.

This clonotype was recorded a few times. The J gene is TRBJ2-5, the V gene TRBV7-9, with 8 positions matching TRBD1. Germline assignment: CDR1 SEHNR and CDR2 FQNEAQ (reference sequence). V lost 7 bases to trimming and J lost 4 bases; unmatched junction nucleotides: 5. The CDR3 loop spans 13 amino acids. The CDR3 region has the DNA TGTGCCAGCAACACAGGGGGTACAGAGACCCAGTACTTC. It codes for CASNTGGTETQYF.

This clonotype was counted at least ten times. The rearrangement uses TRBV28 and TRBJ2-3; D is undetermined. CDR3 length equals 14 residues. The germline V gene has CDR1 MDHEN and CDR2 SYDVKM. V lost 2 bases and J 5 bases, leaving 11 bases between the germline ends. The CDR3 DNA sequence: TGTGCCAGCAGTTTAGGGCAGGAGAGAGATACGCAGTATTTT. Protein product: CASSLGQERDTQYF.

In this sample, this clonotype turned up a few times. V usage is TRBV4-3 and J usage is TRBJ1-3; D is possibly TRBD1 (5 bases). CDR1 and CDR2 (germline): LGHNA, YSLEER. Trimming shortened V by 4 bases and J by 7 bases, and 17 bases separated the two germline ends. This CDR3 has 15 amino acids. The CDR3 here is CASSPAPGARNTIYF. The CDR3 coding sequence is TGCGCCAGCAGCCCCGCTCCCGGGGCGCGGAACACCATATATTTT.

V and J are TRBV5-6 and TRBJ2-1; D might be TRBD1 (6 bases). The CDR3 runs 12 residues. The germline gives CDR1 SGHDT, CDR2 YYEEEE. V lost 4 bases to trimming and J lost 15 bases, with 17 bases between them. CDR3 bases: TGTGCCAGCAGCCCCCGGACAGATGTTTCGTTCTTC. Translation: CASSPRTDVSFF. Filled out from reference TRBV5-6 and TRBJ2-1, the complete variable domain reads DAGVTQSPTHLIKTRGQQVTLRCSPKSGHDTVSWYQQALGQGPQFIFQYYEEEERQRGNFPDRFSGHQFPNYSSELNVNALLLGDSALYLCASSPRTDVSFFGPGTRLTVL.

This clonotype was recorded at least ten times. The V call is TRBV20-1, the J call TRBJ2-1; TRBD2 agrees at 9 bases. Unmatched junction bases numbered 6, after V lost 0 bases and J lost 6 bases. CDR1 DFQATT and CDR2 SNEGSKA come from the germline V gene (reference sequence). The CDR3 totals 15 residues. CDR3 sequence reads: CSARDQGLAGNEQFF. CDR3 DNA sequence: TGCAGTGCTAGAGATCAGGGACTAGCTGGCAATGAGCAGTTCTTC.

This clonotype was counted at least ten times. This rearrangement joins TRBV15 to TRBJ2-7; D gene uncertain. The CDR3 loop spans 13 amino acids. Per germline, CDR1 LNHNV and CDR2 YYDKDF (reference sequence). V lost 5 bases to trimming and J lost 5 bases, with 13 bases between them. DNA for the CDR3: TGTGCCACCAGCCCGTTAGTTTCCAACGAGCAGTACTTC. As protein: CATSPLVSNEQYF.

The chain employs TRBV20-1 and TRBJ1-5, with D uncertain. From germline, CDR1 is DFQATT and CDR2 SNEGSKA (reference sequence). V was cut by 3 bases and J by 0 bases, with 6 bases left in between. The CDR3 is made up of 13 amino acids. The CDR3 spells CSARLNSNQPQHF. DNA for the CDR3: TGCAGTGCTAGGCTAAATAGCAATCAGCCCCAGCATTTT.

The rearrangement uses TRBV12-3 or TRBV12-4 and TRBJ2-7; maybe TRBD2 (7 bases). V was clipped by 5 bases and J by 3 bases, with 17 bases between them. The CDR3 has 15 amino acids. The CDR3 is CASSDLGGPDYEQYF. The DNA of the CDR3 is TGTGCCAGCAGTGACCTCGGGGGGCCAGACTACGAGCAGTACTTC.

This clonotype has just a few counts. The rearrangement uses TRBV6-1 and TRBJ1-1; no clear D. The length of the CDR3 is 13 residues. Looked up from germline, CDR1 is MNHNS and CDR2 is SASEGT. V was pared by 3 bases and J by 5 bases, with 10 bases between. CDR3 sequence reads: CASSEVWGTEAFF. As DNA, the CDR3 is TGTGCCAGCAGTGAGGTTTGGGGTACTGAAGCTTTCTTT.

This clonotype was observed many times. The rearrangement joins TRBV29-1 to TRBJ2-1, with D possibly TRBD1 on 6 matching bases. Trimming stripped 6 bases from V and 7 bases from J, with 19 bases between. The CDR3 runs 14 residues. CDR1 SQVTM and CDR2 ANQGSEA come from the germline V gene. The CDR3 here is CSVPAEQGWNEQFF. The CDR3 coding sequence is TGCAGCGTACCCGCCGAACAGGGATGGAATGAGCAGTTCTTC.

This clonotype was counted a few times. The rearrangement uses TRBV29-1 and TRBJ2-3, with 8 bases matching TRBD2. Per the germline V gene, CDR1 is SQVTM and CDR2 is ANQGSEA. With V trimmed by 3 bases and J by 1 base, 9 bases remained unmatched. This CDR3 spans 16 amino acids. CDR3 nucleotide sequence: TGCAGCGTTGAGGGCGCAGCGGGAGCAGGCACAGATACGCAGTATTTT. Translation: CSVEGAAGAGTDTQYF.

This clonotype was observed a handful of times. The chain is built from TRBV29-1 and TRBJ2-1, with 7 bases identical to TRBD2. With 6 bases clipped from V and 4 bases from J, the junction kept 9 bases outside the gene matches. The V gene's germline CDR1 is SQVTM and CDR2 ANQGSEA. The CDR3 is 14 residues long. DNA for the CDR3: TGCAGCGTGGACCCTAGCGGAGCGTACAATGAGCAGTTCTTC. Encoded protein: CSVDPSGAYNEQFF.

This clonotype has at least ten counts. J is TRBJ2-7 and V is TRBV2; D not certain. The CDR3 is 10 residues long. The V gene lost 8 bases and the J gene lost 4 bases, with 6 bases spanning the gap. The germline gives CDR1 SNHLY, CDR2 FYNNEI. Here the CDR3 DNA reads TGTGCCAGCGCAAGTTACGAGCAGTACTTC. This gives the protein CASASYEQYF.

V usage is TRBV7-9 and J usage is TRBJ2-5; D possibly corresponds to TRBD2 (6 bases). CDR1 and CDR2 from the germline V gene are SEHNR and FQNEAQ (reference sequence). The CDR3 runs 12 residues. The CDR3 DNA reads as TGTGCTATCGCCTGGGGGGAAGAGACCCAGTACTTC. As protein: CAIAWGEETQYF.

The rearrangement uses TRBV5-1 and TRBJ2-5, with TRBD2 as a possible D gene (6 bases). From germline, CDR1 is SGHRS and CDR2 YFSETQ. V shed 0 bases and J shed 4 bases, with 10 bases lying between them. This CDR3 region has 14 residues. The CDR3 sequence: CASSLDGSPETQYF. The CDR3 bases are TGCGCCAGCAGCTTGGACGGGAGCCCAGAGACCCAGTACTTC.

This clonotype was found many times. The rearrangement links TRBV9 to TRBJ2-3; tentative D call: TRBD1 (5 bases). Germline V CDR1 and CDR2: SGDLS, YYNGEE. V dropped 0 bases and J dropped 0 bases, with 5 bases sitting between them. The CDR3 consists of 14 residues. The CDR3 DNA is TGTGCCAGCAGCGTAGGACAGAGCACAGATACGCAGTATTTT. It encodes CASSVGQSTDTQYF.

The chain carries TRBV7-9 and TRBJ2-5, with D tentatively TRBD1 (5 bases). Germline-derived CDR1 and CDR2 are SEHNR and FQNEAQ (reference sequence). Trimming left V 8 bases short and J 2 bases short, with 9 bases between. There are 12 residues in the CDR3. CDR3 amino acids: CASAQGQETQYF. The CDR3 nucleotides read TGTGCCAGCGCCCAGGGTCAAGAGACCCAGTACTTC. Full variable domain (outside the CDR3, taken from reference TRBV7-9 and TRBJ2-5): DTGVSQNPRHKITKRGQNVTFRCDPISEHNRLYWYRQTLGQGPEFLTYFQNEAQLEKSRLLSDRFSAERPKGSFSTLEIQRTEQGDSAMYLCASAQGQETQYFGPGTRLLVL.

J is TRBJ2-7 and V is TRBV7-2; TRBD2 agrees at 8 bases. The V gene end was trimmed by 1 base and the J gene end by 2 bases; junction bases not matched to a gene: 4. CDR3 length equals 15 residues. CDR1 is SGHTA, CDR2 FQGNSA, per germline. The CDR3 protein is CASSLGAGDTYEQYF. CDR3 DNA sequence: TGTGCCAGCAGCTTAGGAGCGGGGGACACCTACGAGCAGTACTTC.

This clonotype was seen a few times. The V gene is TRBV5-8, the J gene TRBJ2-5; unclear D gene. V was shortened by 2 bases and J by 0 bases, with 5 bases between the two germline ends. The length of the CDR3 is 13 residues. Per the germline V gene, CDR1 is SGHTS and CDR2 is YDEGEE. CDR3 sequence reads: CASSFGHQETQYF. CDR3 bases: TGTGCCAGCAGCTTTGGACACCAAGAGACCCAGTACTTC.

With regard to this clonotype: A read error may produce the germline difference seen at one junction end. The CDR3 bases are TGTGCCAGCAGAGACGGGACAGCCGGGAAGCTGTTTTTT. It specifies CASRDGTAGKLFF. The chain joins TRBV6-1 to TRBJ2-2, with 7 bases matching TRBD1. In germline, CDR1 is MNHNS, CDR2 SASEGT. The CDR3 has 13 amino acids.

This clonotype was observed a handful of times. The chain joins TRBV4-1 to TRBJ2-2; D unresolved. The CDR3 consists of 14 residues. Trimming removed 3 bases at V and 4 bases at J, with 9 bases between. Germline V gives CDR1 MGHRA, CDR2 YSYEKL. CDR3 sequence: CASSHRQTTGELFF. The CDR3 DNA is TGCGCCAGCAGCCACAGACAAACCACCGGGGAGCTGTTTTTT.

CDR3 in amino acids: CASSVDDRGNYGYTF. CDR3 nucleotide sequence: TGTGCCAGCAGCGTAGACGACAGAGGGAACTATGGCTACACCTTC. The chain links TRBV9 to TRBJ1-2, with D perhaps matching TRBD1 (5 bases). The germline V and J ends were trimmed by 0 bases and 2 bases, with 11 bases remaining between them. Per the germline V gene, CDR1 is SGDLS and CDR2 is YYNGEE. CDR3 size: 15 residues.